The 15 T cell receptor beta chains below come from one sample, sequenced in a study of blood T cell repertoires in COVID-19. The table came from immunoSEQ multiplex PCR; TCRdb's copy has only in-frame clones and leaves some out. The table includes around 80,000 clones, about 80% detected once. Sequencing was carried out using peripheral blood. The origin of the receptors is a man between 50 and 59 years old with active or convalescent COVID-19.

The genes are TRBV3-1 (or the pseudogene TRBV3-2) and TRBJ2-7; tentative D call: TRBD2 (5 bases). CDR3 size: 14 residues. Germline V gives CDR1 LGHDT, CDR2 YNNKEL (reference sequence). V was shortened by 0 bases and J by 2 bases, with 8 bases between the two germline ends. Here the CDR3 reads CASSQDRRPYEQYF. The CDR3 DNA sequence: TGTGCCAGCAGCCAAGATAGGAGGCCCTACGAGCAGTACTTC.

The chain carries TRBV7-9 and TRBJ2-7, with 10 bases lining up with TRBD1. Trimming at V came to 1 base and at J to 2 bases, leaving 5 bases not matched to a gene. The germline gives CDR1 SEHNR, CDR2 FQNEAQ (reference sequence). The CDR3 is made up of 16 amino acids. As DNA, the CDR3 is TGTGCCAGCAGCTTAGGCTCCGGGACAGGGGCCTACGAGCAGTACTTC. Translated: CASSLGSGTGAYEQYF.

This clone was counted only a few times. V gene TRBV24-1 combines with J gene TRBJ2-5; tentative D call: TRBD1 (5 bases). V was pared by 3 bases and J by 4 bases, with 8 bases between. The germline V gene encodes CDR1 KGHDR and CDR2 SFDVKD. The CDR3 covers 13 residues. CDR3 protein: CATSDDRSETQYF. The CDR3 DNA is TGTGCCACCAGTGATGACAGATCAGAGACCCAGTACTTC.

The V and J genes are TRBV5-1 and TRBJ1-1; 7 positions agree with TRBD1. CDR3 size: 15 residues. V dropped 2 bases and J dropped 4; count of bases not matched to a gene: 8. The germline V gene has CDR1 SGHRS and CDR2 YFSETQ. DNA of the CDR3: TGCGCCAGCAGCTTTACAGGGGAGTCGGGCACTGAAGCTTTCTTT. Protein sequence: CASSFTGESGTEAFF.

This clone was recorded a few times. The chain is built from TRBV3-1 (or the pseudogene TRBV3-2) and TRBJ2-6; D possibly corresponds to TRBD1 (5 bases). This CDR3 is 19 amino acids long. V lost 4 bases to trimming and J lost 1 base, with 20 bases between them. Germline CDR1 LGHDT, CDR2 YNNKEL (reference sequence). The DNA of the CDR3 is TGTGCCAGCAGCCTAGGCCTTGGCAGGGTTGCGTCTGGGGCCAACGTCCTGACTTTC. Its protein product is CASSLGLGRVASGANVLTF.

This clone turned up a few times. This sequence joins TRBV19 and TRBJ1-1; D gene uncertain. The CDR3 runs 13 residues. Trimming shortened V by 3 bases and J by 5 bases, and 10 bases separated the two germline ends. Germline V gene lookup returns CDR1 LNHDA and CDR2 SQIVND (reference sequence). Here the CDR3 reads CASSMWGGTEAFF. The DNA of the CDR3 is TGTGCCAGTAGTATGTGGGGAGGAACTGAAGCTTTCTTT.

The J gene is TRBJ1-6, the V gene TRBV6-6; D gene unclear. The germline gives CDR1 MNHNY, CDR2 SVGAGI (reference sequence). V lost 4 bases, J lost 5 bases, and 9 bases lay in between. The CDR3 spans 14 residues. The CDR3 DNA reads TGTGCCAGCAGTTTGTCGCAGAATAATTCACCCCTCCACTTT. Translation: CASSLSQNNSPLHF.

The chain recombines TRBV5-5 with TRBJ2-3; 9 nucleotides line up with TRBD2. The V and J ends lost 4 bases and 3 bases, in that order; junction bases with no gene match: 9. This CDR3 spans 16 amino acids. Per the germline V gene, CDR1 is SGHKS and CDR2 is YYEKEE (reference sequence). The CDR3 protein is CASSQNLAGGTDTQYF. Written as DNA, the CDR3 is TGTGCCAGCAGCCAAAACCTGGCGGGGGGGACAGATACGCAGTATTTT.

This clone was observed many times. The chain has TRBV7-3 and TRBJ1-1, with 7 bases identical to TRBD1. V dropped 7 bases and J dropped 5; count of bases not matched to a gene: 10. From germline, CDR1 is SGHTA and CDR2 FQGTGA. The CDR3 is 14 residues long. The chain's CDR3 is CASKTDRARTEAFF. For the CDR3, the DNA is TGTGCCAGCAAAACCGACAGGGCAAGGACTGAAGCTTTCTTT.

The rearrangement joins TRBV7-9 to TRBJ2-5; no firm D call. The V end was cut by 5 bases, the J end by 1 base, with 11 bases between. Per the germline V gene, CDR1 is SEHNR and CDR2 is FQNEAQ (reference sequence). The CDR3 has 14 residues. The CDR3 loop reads CASSPRHSQETQYF. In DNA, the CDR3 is TGTGCCAGCAGCCCCCGACATTCCCAAGAGACCCAGTACTTC.

In DNA, the CDR3 is TGTGCCAGCAGCCAAGAGACCGCCATTGGGGGCCTCTATAATTCACCCCTCCACTTT. Its protein product is CASSQETAIGGLYNSPLHF. The chain uses TRBV4-2 and TRBJ1-6; weak D call: TRBD1 (6 bases). Germline V gene sequence: CDR1 LGHNA, CDR2 YNFKEQ. V lost 0 bases to trimming and J lost 3 bases, with 18 bases between them. The CDR3 consists of 19 residues.

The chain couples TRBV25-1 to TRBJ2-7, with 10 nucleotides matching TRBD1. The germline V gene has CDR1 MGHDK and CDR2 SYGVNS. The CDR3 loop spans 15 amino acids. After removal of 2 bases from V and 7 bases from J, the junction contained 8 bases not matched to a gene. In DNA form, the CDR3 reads TGTGCCAGCAGTGAACCGGGACAGGGGTCACGTGAGCAGTACTTC. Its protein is CASSEPGQGSREQYF.

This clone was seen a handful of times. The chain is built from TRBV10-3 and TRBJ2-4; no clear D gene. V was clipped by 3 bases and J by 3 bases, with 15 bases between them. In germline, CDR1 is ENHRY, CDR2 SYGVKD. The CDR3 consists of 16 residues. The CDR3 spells CAISDPHDTVKNIQYF. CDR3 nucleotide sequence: TGTGCCATCAGTGACCCCCATGATACAGTCAAAAACATTCAGTACTTC.

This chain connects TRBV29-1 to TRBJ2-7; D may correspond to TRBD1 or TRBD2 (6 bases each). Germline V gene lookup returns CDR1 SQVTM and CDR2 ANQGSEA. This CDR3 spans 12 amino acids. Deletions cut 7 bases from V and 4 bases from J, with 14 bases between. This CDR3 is CSAGAGAYEQYF. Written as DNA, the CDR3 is TGCAGCGCGGGGGCAGGGGCGTACGAGCAGTACTTC.

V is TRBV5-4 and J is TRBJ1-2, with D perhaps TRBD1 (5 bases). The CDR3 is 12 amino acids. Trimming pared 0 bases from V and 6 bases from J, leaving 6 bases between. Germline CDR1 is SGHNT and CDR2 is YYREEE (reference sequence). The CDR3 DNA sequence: TGTGCCAGCAGCTTGGAGGGGCATGGCTACACCTTC. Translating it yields CASSLEGHGYTF.